The clone carrying this T cell receptor (beta chain) was detected only once. Germline loops: CDR1 MGHRA, CDR2 YSYEKL. V was clipped by 0 bases and J by 0 bases, with 12 bases between them. CDR3 length: 17 amino acids. This sample stems from a study of cytomegalovirus exposure and HLA in healthy donors. At the level of the study: It was reported in a later analysis that the same platform had been used for the roughly 130 validation repertoires as for the roughly 650 first-cohort repertoires.

Measured with immunoSEQ multiplex PCR; TCRdb has only the in-frame clones, and not every one. The sample holds a few hundred thousand clones; 75% to 90% are singletons and the top ten take about 0.91%. The sequencing sample was made of PBMCs. The chain has TRBV4-1 and TRBJ2-1; D gene ambiguous. The origin of this receptor is a woman between 18 and 30 years old in good health and CMV-seronegative. CDR3 amino acids: CASSQDSPALSYNEQFF. The CDR3 DNA reads as TGCGCCAGCAGCCAAGATAGTCCCGCTCTCTCCTACAATGAGCAGTTCTTC.